The source of this TCR beta chain is a study of human T cells and chemical hapten exposure. Study overall: Predominantly women, the patients had alopecia areata, totalis or universalis.

The CDR3 runs to 14 residues. Germline CDR1 is LGHDT and CDR2 is YNNKEL (reference sequence). V gave up 7 bases and J gave up 7 bases; unmatched junction bases: 9. As for this clonotype: Its antigen is unknown.

TCRdb re-analysed the RACE reads in MiXCR, keeping a single row per CDR3 protein. The repertoire holds about 64,000 distinct CDR3 sequences, with approximately 11% as singletons. As to time point: patch test 3, about 24 weeks after DPC sensitization. Specified treatment: therapeutic diphenylcyclopropenone sensitization with weekly scalp DPC. Notes on the study in general: More PT1 expanded TCRs went with higher patch test scores.

The clonotype was recovered from a woman in her 30s with alopecia areata. Some clones in this sample may be carry-over from other donors' samples. The rearrangement joins TRBV3-1 to TRBJ1-4, with 7 positions matching TRBD1. Specimen: whole blood, collected in connection with sensitization to the hapten diphenylcyclopropenone (DPC). The CDR3 protein is CASTKVGTAEKLFF. The DNA for the CDR3 is TGTGCCAGCACCAAAGTAGGGACAGCTGAAAAACTGTTTTTT.